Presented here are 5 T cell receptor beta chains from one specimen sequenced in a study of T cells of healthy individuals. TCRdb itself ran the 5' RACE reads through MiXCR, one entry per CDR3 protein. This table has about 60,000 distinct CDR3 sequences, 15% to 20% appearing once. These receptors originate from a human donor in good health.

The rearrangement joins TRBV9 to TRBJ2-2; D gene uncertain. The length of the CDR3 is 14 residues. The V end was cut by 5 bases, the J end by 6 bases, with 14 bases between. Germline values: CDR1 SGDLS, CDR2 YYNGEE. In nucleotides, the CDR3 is TGTGCCAGCAGTGAAGCCGAAGCGCCCGGGGAGCTGTTTTTT. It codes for CASSEAEAPGELFF.

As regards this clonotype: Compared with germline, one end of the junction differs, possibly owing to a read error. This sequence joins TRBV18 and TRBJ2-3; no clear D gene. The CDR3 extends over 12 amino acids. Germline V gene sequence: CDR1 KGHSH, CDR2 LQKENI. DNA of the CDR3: TGTGTCAGCTCACTCCGCACAGATACGCAGTATTTT. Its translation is CVSSLRTDTQYF.

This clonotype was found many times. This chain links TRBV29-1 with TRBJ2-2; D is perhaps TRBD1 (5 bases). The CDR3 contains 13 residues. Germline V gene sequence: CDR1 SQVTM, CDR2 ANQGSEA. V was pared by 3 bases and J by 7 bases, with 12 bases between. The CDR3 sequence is CSVDRERGGELFF. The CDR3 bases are TGCAGCGTTGACAGGGAAAGGGGCGGGGAGCTGTTTTTT.

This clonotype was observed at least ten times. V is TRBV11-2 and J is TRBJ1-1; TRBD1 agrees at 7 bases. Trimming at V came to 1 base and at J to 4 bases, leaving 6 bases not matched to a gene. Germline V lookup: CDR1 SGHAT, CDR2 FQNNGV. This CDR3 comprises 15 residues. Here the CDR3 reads CASSLGSRGSTEAFF. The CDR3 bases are TGTGCCAGCAGCTTAGGGTCCAGGGGGTCCACTGAAGCTTTCTTT.

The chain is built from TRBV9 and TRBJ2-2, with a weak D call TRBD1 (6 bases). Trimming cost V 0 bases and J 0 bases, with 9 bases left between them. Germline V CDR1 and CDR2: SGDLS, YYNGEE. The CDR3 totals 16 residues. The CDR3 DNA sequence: TGTGCCAGCAGCGTAGCTCAGGGGCCGAACACCGGGGAGCTGTTTTTT. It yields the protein CASSVAQGPNTGELFF.